This TCR beta chain was sequenced for a study of cytomegalovirus exposure and HLA in healthy donors. To note about this clone: Antigen unknown.

Regarding the study as a whole: Around 160 TCR beta chains were listed as cytomegalovirus-associated. A later analysis appeared to link common viral pathogens to several of the most significant clusters.

Looked up from germline, CDR1 is MGHRA and CDR2 is YSYEKL. The V and J ends lost 0 bases and 0 bases, in that order; junction bases with no gene match: 4. The CDR3 extends over 18 amino acids. The study ran its PCR with 60 Vbeta and 13 Jbeta primers. Clones were read by immunoSEQ multiplex PCR, and TCRdb kept only the in-frame ones, dropping some. Of about 110,000 clones in the sample, around 74% are singletons; the top ten hold 1.3%. The receptor was isolated from a man aged 35-49 years in good health and CMV-seronegative. Sequenced input: PBMCs. The chain links TRBV4-1 to TRBJ2-2; TRBD2 agrees at 10 bases. The CDR3 is CASSQDLTSGTNTGELFF. The DNA of the CDR3 is TGCGCCAGCAGCCAAGATCTCACTAGCGGGACGAACACCGGGGAGCTGTTTTTT.